These 25 T cell receptor beta chains came from one sample sequenced in a study of blood T cell repertoires in COVID-19. Generated by immunoSEQ multiplex PCR, the TCRdb table keeps only in-frame clones and is missing some. The table has over 250,000 clones, approximately 85% seen once. The sample taken for sequencing was peripheral blood. These receptors all come from a woman in her seventies with acute or convalescent COVID-19.

The V gene is TRBV10-3, the J gene TRBJ1-2, with unresolved D. Trimming removed 11 bases from V and 1 base from J, with 14 bases in between. The germline gives CDR1 ENHRY, CDR2 SYGVKD. This CDR3 has 13 residues. The CDR3 here is CAARPPDNYGYTF. The CDR3 coding sequence is TGTGCCGCCAGGCCCCCGGATAACTATGGCTACACCTTC.

The chain recombines TRBV11-2 with TRBJ1-3; TRBD1 agrees at 8 bases. Germline lookup yields CDR1 SGHAT and CDR2 FQNNGV. The CDR3 runs 15 residues. J gave up 9 bases and V 1 base, and 8 bases lay outside the gene matches. DNA for the CDR3: TGTGCCAGCAGCTTAGCAGGGGGCGAAGGGAGCACCATATATTTT. Encoded protein: CASSLAGGEGSTIYF.

The J gene is TRBJ2-2, the V gene TRBV7-9, with TRBD1 as a possible D gene (6 bases). The germline V and J ends were trimmed by 5 bases and 3 bases, with 16 bases remaining between them. CDR1 is SEHNR, CDR2 FQNEAQ, per germline (reference sequence). The CDR3 spans 16 residues. CDR3 in amino acids: CASSPRRGPYTGELFF. CDR3 sequence (DNA): TGTGCCAGCAGCCCCCGCAGGGGCCCCTACACCGGGGAGCTGTTTTTT.

This clone has only one observation. This sequence joins TRBV3-1 (or the pseudogene TRBV3-2) and TRBJ2-1, with 10 nucleotides matching TRBD2. Looked up from germline, CDR1 is LGHDT and CDR2 is YNNKEL (reference sequence). Trimming took 1 base from V and 8 from J; bases not matched to a gene: 8. The CDR3 is 16 amino acids. The CDR3, as DNA: TGTGCCAGCAGCCAAGTAGCGGGGGGAGGAGGGGATGAGCAGTTCTTC. Amino acid sequence: CASSQVAGGGGDEQFF.

The chain employs TRBV10-2 and TRBJ2-5; perhaps TRBD1 as D (5 bases). Trimming removed 7 bases from V and 2 bases from J, with 5 bases in between. Germline V CDR1 and CDR2: WSHSY, SAAADI. The CDR3 extends over 11 amino acids. CDR3 residues: CASKGQETQYF. DNA for the CDR3: TGCGCCAGCAAGGGGCAAGAGACCCAGTACTTC.

The genes are TRBV4-1 and TRBJ1-2; the D gene is possibly TRBD1 (5 bases). The CDR3 contains 15 residues. Trimming took 0 bases from V and 4 from J, leaving 12 bases between them. The germline V gene encodes CDR1 MGHRA and CDR2 YSYEKL. Here the CDR3 DNA reads TGCGCCAGCAGCCAAGATCTTCGGGGGTCCTATGGCTACACCTTC. Its protein is CASSQDLRGSYGYTF.

The V call is TRBV27, the J call TRBJ1-1; D gene unclear. Trimming removed 2 bases at V and 9 bases at J, with 13 bases between. The germline V gene encodes CDR1 MNHEY and CDR2 SMNVEV (reference sequence). The CDR3 length is 13 residues. The CDR3 is CASSLRRSEQAFF. In nucleotides, the CDR3 is TGTGCCAGCAGTTTAAGGAGATCGGAGCAAGCTTTCTTT.

This clone was found once. This chain links TRBV5-1 with TRBJ2-5; the match to TRBD2 covers 9 bases. The CDR3 contains 15 residues. Trimming took 6 bases from V and 0 from J; bases not matched to a gene: 6. Germline assignment: CDR1 SGHRS and CDR2 YFSETQ. The CDR3 is CASTGGGAHQETQYF. CDR3 nucleotides: TGCGCCAGCACCGGCGGGGGGGCCCACCAAGAGACCCAGTACTTC.

This clone came up many times. The chain links TRBV7-9 to TRBJ1-1, with D perhaps matching TRBD1 (6 bases). Trimming took 5 bases from V and 5 from J, leaving 15 bases between them. The CDR3 is 14 amino acids. The germline V gene encodes CDR1 SEHNR and CDR2 FQNEAQ (reference sequence). CDR3 in DNA: TGTGCCAGCAGCCGGACAGCTTGGCCAACTGAAGCTTTCTTT. This sequence encodes CASSRTAWPTEAFF.

V usage is TRBV10-2 and J usage is TRBJ2-5; D is ambiguous. The CDR3 has 12 amino acids. The V end lost 5 bases, the J end lost 4 bases, and 8 bases lay between the germline ends. The germline CDR1 and CDR2 sequences are WSHSY and SAAADI. The CDR3 region is CASSSALETQYF. DNA of the CDR3: TGCGCCAGCAGTTCCGCACTAGAGACCCAGTACTTC.

This clone was counted only a few times. As DNA, the CDR3 is TGCGCCAGCAGCCAAGGGAGGGCAGGGGGGAACACTGAAGCTTTCTTT. This translates into CASSQGRAGGNTEAFF. The chain joins TRBV4-1 to TRBJ1-1, with TRBD1 identical over 7 bases. CDR1 is MGHRA, CDR2 YSYEKL, per germline. CDR3 length: 16 amino acids. V lost 1 base, J lost 1 base, and 6 bases stayed unmatched.

V gene TRBV2 combines with J gene TRBJ1-5; D is unclear. Germline CDR1 reads SNHLY; CDR2 reads FYNNEI. The V end lost 8 bases, the J end lost 0 bases, and 8 bases lay between the germline ends. The CDR3 runs 13 residues. Here the CDR3 DNA reads TGTGCCAGCCAACGGGATAGCAATCAGCCCCAGCATTTT. Translating it yields CASQRDSNQPQHF.

This chain links TRBV6-2 or TRBV6-3 with TRBJ1-2; maybe TRBD1 (6 bases). The CDR3 has 12 amino acids. Trimming cost V 5 bases and J 4 bases, with 8 bases left between them. The germline V gene has CDR1 MNHEY and CDR2 SVGEGT. The CDR3 is CASSPDSYGYTF. The CDR3 DNA is TGTGCCAGCAGTCCGGACAGCTATGGCTACACCTTC.

V is TRBV19 and J is TRBJ1-2; 8 bases map to TRBD1. Trimming took 5 bases from V and 4 from J; bases not matched to a gene: 6. Per germline, CDR1 LNHDA and CDR2 SQIVND (reference sequence). The CDR3 length is 14 residues. This CDR3 is CASSPPGGRYGYTF. In nucleotides, the CDR3 is TGTGCCAGTAGTCCACCAGGGGGCCGCTATGGCTACACCTTC.

The V and J genes are TRBV6-6 and TRBJ2-7; the D gene is possibly TRBD1 (6 bases). The CDR3 covers 14 residues. Germline CDR1 reads MNHNY; CDR2 reads SVGAGI (reference sequence). The ends were cut back, 2 bases at V and 2 bases at J, with 10 bases in the middle. In nucleotides, the CDR3 is TGTGCCAGCAGTTACCTGCGGACAGCCTACGAGCAGTACTTC. The encoded protein is CASSYLRTAYEQYF.

This chain links TRBV5-1 with TRBJ2-3; D is unclear. This CDR3 is built from 15 residues. Trimming stripped 0 bases from V and 2 bases from J, with 10 bases between. Germline CDR1 reads SGHRS; CDR2 reads YFSETQ. This CDR3 is CASSLGTPDTDTQYF. The CDR3 DNA reads TGCGCCAGCAGCTTGGGTACTCCCGACACAGATACGCAGTATTTT.

The chain carries TRBV24-1 and TRBJ2-3; no firm D call. The CDR3 is made up of 15 amino acids. Per the germline V gene, CDR1 is KGHDR and CDR2 is SFDVKD. Between the trimmed V and J ends, which lost 6 bases and 1 base, there was a span of 13 bases. This CDR3 is CATSRSSPGTDTQYF. In DNA, the CDR3 is TGTGCCACCAGTCGCTCAAGCCCCGGCACAGATACGCAGTATTTT.

This clone showed up just once. This chain uses TRBV27 with TRBJ1-5, with 7 bases matching TRBD1. Germline CDR1 is MNHEY and CDR2 is SMNVEV (reference sequence). The CDR3 loop spans 15 amino acids. J lost 3 bases, V lost 8 bases, and 10 bases had no gene match. CDR3 in amino acids: CASAESGQPNQPQHF. CDR3 coding DNA: TGTGCCAGCGCCGAATCGGGACAGCCCAATCAGCCCCAGCATTTT.

The chain links TRBV7-3 to TRBJ1-1, with D possibly matching TRBD1 (5 bases). Germline CDR1 is SGHTA and CDR2 is FQGTGA. The CDR3 length is 13 residues. V was cut by 0 bases and J by 3 bases, with 5 bases left in between. The CDR3 here is CASSLTGDTEAFF. The CDR3 bases are TGTGCCAGCAGCTTAACAGGGGACACTGAAGCTTTCTTT.

The rearrangement uses TRBV6-5 and TRBJ1-5; D uncertain. The V end lost 10 bases, the J end lost 4 bases, and 14 bases lay between the germline ends. The CDR3 runs to 13 residues. CDR1 is MNHEY, CDR2 SVGAGI, per germline. The CDR3 DNA is TGTGCCACCGCTATAGGAGGAAATCAGCCCCAGCATTTT. Translation: CATAIGGNQPQHF.

The chain recombines TRBV20-1 with TRBJ1-2; D remains ambiguous. CDR1 is DFQATT and CDR2 is SNEGSKA in the germline V gene (reference sequence). This CDR3 spans 10 amino acids. As DNA, the CDR3 is TGCCAAGCAGGTTCGGGAGGCTACACCTTC. This sequence encodes CQAGSGGYTF.

CDR3 DNA sequence: TGTGCCAGCAGCGTATTCCACCGGGTCCTTAACACCGGGGAGCTGTTTTTT. The encoded protein is CASSVFHRVLNTGELFF. The V gene is TRBV9, the J gene TRBJ2-2; D uncertain. Trimming took off 1 base at V and 2 bases at J, with 15 bases between the two ends. Germline V gene data show CDR1 as SGDLS and CDR2 as YYNGEE. The CDR3 has 17 amino acids. Complete variable domain (other parts from reference TRBV9 and TRBJ2-2): DSGVTQTPKHLITATGQRVTLRCSPRSGDLSVYWYQQSLDQGLQFLIQYYNGEERAKGNILERFSAQQFPDLHSELNLSSLELGDSALYFCASSVFHRVLNTGELFFGEGSRLTVL.

CDR3: CASSLGQLIHQFF. The DNA for the CDR3 is TGTGCCAGCAGCTTAGGGCAACTAATCCATCAGTTCTTC. J is TRBJ2-1 and V is TRBV11-2; no clear D gene. Trimming took 1 base from V and 13 from J, leaving 14 bases between them. This CDR3 is built from 13 residues. The V gene's germline CDR1 is SGHAT and CDR2 FQNNGV.

This chain uses TRBV5-1 with TRBJ2-7; 7 positions agree with TRBD1. The trim removed 5 bases at V and 5 bases at J, leaving 7 bases unmatched. This CDR3 has 13 amino acids. Germline CDR1 SGHRS, CDR2 YFSETQ. The CDR3 protein is CASSRGTGDEQYF. DNA for the CDR3: TGCGCCAGCAGTCGTGGAACAGGGGACGAGCAGTACTTC.

This clone was recorded a few times. The chain couples TRBV6-2 or TRBV6-3 to TRBJ1-1, with 11 bases that match TRBD1. Germline V gene data show CDR1 as MNHEY and CDR2 as SVGEGT. This CDR3 contains 15 residues. The ends lost 5 bases at V and 4 bases at J; junction bases unmatched: 6. The CDR3 sequence is CASSRTGGRGTEAFF. The CDR3, as DNA: TGTGCCAGCAGTCGGACAGGGGGCCGGGGCACTGAAGCTTTCTTT.